This T cell receptor beta chain is drawn from a study of T cells in Graves' hyperthyroidism and ophthalmopathy. What was amplified from RNA transcripts were TCR beta CDR3 regions. HTBI primers were employed in a first-round RT-PCR of the TCR CDR3. Each CDR3 protein is one row after TCRdb ran MiXCR on the multiplex PCR reads. The repertoire holds a few hundred thousand distinct CDR3 sequences, with 46% as singletons. V lost 7 bases and J 4 bases, leaving 20 bases between the germline ends. From germline, CDR1 is SNHLY and CDR2 FYNNEI. The CDR3 contains 15 residues. The chain joins TRBV2 to TRBJ2-7; either TRBD1 or TRBD2 may supply D (6 bases each). The sequencing sample was made of peripheral blood or thyroid tissue (not recorded which). The TCR originated in a young woman with Graves' hyperthyroidism. In DNA form, the CDR3 reads TGTGCCAGCACCGAATTGTTGGGGGGCAAGTACGAGCAGTACTTC. The encoded protein is CASTELLGGKYEQYF.